A single sample gave rise to the 10 T cell receptor beta chains below, sequenced in a study of vaccination effects on CD4 cells after COVID-19. These receptors lack a known antigen. Clones were sequenced by immunoSEQ multiplex PCR, and TCRdb holds only the in-frame ones, with some missing. The table lists around 11,000 clones, approximately 74% of them singletons. ViraFEST assay sequencing came after antigen-specific CD4+ T cells were expanded with viral peptide pools. Around day 10 of culture, CD4+ T cells were separated out. Here the sequenced sample was CD4+ T cells from PBMCs cultured with HCoV-229E spike peptides, taken before COVID-19 vaccination. The receptors shown here come from a human donor who received a COVID-19 vaccine.

This chain joins TRBV28 and TRBJ2-7; D not certain. V was clipped by 5 bases and J by 2 bases, with 7 bases between them. The germline gives CDR1 MDHEN, CDR2 SYDVKM. The CDR3 loop spans 12 amino acids. The CDR3 DNA is TGTGCCAGCAGTCTCGTCCCCTACGAGCAGTACTTC. Translation: CASSLVPYEQYF.

This clone was seen only a few times. The chain couples TRBV4-2 to TRBJ1-6, with a weak D call TRBD1 (6 bases). Trimming removed 4 bases at V and 5 bases at J, with 15 bases between. The CDR3 runs to 16 residues. Germline assignment: CDR1 LGHNA and CDR2 YNFKEQ. CDR3 nucleotides: TGTGCCAGCAGCCGATTGGGCAGGGGAGATAATTCACCCCTCCACTTT. This encodes CASSRLGRGDNSPLHF.

This clone was seen more than once but under ten times. The chain has TRBV6-2 or TRBV6-3 and TRBJ2-7; D gene unclear. The V gene's germline CDR1 is MNHEY and CDR2 SVGEGT. There are 11 residues in the CDR3. The germline V and J ends were trimmed by 2 bases and 7 bases, with 6 bases remaining between them. The CDR3 sequence: CASSYRSEQYF. CDR3 sequence (DNA): TGTGCCAGCAGTTACAGGAGTGAGCAGTACTTC.

There are a few counts of this clone. The chain has TRBV19 and TRBJ1-2, with TRBD1 matching over 7 bases. CDR3 length equals 12 residues. V trimming: 8 bases; J trimming: 4 bases; junction bases outside the gene matches: 4. Germline-derived CDR1 and CDR2 are LNHDA and SQIVND (reference sequence). CDR3 region: CASHRGPYGYTF. The CDR3 nucleotides read TGTGCCAGTCACAGGGGACCCTATGGCTACACCTTC.

This sequence joins TRBV12-3 or TRBV12-4 and TRBJ1-1; 7 nucleotides line up with TRBD1. V was pared by 1 base and J by 11 bases, with 7 bases of the junction left unmatched. This CDR3 region has 13 residues. CDR3: CASSLEGDRAAFF. DNA of the CDR3: TGTGCCAGCAGTTTAGAGGGGGACAGAGCGGCTTTCTTT.

The chain recombines TRBV18 with TRBJ2-1, with 12 bases lining up with TRBD2. Germline CDR1 and CDR2: KGHSH and LQKENI. There are 18 residues in the CDR3. Unmatched junction bases numbered 7, after V lost 3 bases and J lost 1 base. Here the CDR3 DNA reads TGTGCCAGCTCACCCCGACTAGCGGGGGCCTTATCCTACAATGAGCAGTTCTTC. It yields the protein CASSPRLAGALSYNEQFF.

This chain's CDR3 is CAIRETGQGTYEQYF. DNA for the CDR3: TGTGCCATCAGGGAAACGGGACAGGGGACCTACGAGCAGTACTTC. This sequence joins TRBV10-3 and TRBJ2-7; 10 positions agree with TRBD1. The germline V gene encodes CDR1 ENHRY and CDR2 SYGVKD. CDR3 length equals 15 residues. Losses at the gene ends were 6 bases for V and 2 bases for J; bases not matched to a gene: 7.

The rearrangement uses TRBV29-1 and TRBJ2-7, with D hard to call. V shed 4 bases and J shed 0 bases, with 7 bases lying between them. The length of the CDR3 is 12 residues. The V gene's germline CDR1 is SQVTM and CDR2 ANQGSEA. CDR3 loop: CSVGERSYEQYF. The CDR3, as DNA: TGCAGCGTTGGTGAACGCTCCTACGAGCAGTACTTC.

V is TRBV6-5 and J is TRBJ1-2; D is uncertain. Germline assignment: CDR1 MNHEY and CDR2 SVGAGI. The CDR3 is 13 residues long. V was trimmed by 6 bases and J by 4 bases, leaving 12 bases between them. The CDR3 DNA follows: TGTGCCAGCAGCCCCGTTGGGCCCTATGGCTACACCTTC. It translates to CASSPVGPYGYTF.

The rearrangement uses TRBV28 and TRBJ1-3, with TRBD1 as a possible D gene (5 bases). Germline assignment: CDR1 MDHEN and CDR2 SYDVKM. Trimming shortened V by 4 bases and J by 4 bases, and 14 bases separated the two germline ends. The CDR3 length is 15 residues. In DNA form, the CDR3 reads TGTGCCAGCAGTTCCCCCGGGGGAGCCGGAAACACCATATATTTT. Its translation: CASSSPGGAGNTIYF. The whole variable domain, filled in from reference TRBV28 and TRBJ1-3, reads DVKVTQSSRYLVKRTGEKVFLECVQDMDHENMFWYRQDPGLGLRLIYFSYDVKMKEKGDIPEGYSVSREKKERFSLILESASTNQTSMYLCASSSPGGAGNTIYFGEGSWLTVV.